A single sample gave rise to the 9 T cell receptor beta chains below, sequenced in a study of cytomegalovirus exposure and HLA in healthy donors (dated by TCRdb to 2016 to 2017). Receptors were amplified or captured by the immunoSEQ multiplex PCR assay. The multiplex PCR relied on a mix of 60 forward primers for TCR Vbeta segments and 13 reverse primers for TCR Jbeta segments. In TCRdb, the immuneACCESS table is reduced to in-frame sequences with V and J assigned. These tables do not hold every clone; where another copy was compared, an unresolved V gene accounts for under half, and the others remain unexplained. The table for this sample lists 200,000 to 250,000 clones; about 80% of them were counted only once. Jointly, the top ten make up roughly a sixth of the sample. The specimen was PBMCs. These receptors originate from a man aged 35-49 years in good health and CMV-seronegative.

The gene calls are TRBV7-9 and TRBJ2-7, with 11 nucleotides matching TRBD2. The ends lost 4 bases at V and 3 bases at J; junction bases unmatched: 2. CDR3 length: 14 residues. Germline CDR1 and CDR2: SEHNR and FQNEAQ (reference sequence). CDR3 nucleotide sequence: TGTGCCAGCAGCTCGACTAGCGGGATCTACGAGCAGTACTTC. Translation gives CASSSTSGIYEQYF.

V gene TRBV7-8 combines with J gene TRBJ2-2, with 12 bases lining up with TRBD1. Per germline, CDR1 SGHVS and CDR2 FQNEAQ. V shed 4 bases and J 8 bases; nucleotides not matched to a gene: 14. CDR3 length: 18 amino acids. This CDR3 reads CASSWSSGTGGMGGELFF. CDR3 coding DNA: TGTGCCAGCAGCTGGTCGTCCGGGACAGGGGGCATGGGAGGGGAGCTGTTTTTT.

This CDR3 reads CAWSGTLVNYEQYF. The CDR3 nucleotides are TGTGCCTGGTCCGGGACTCTGGTCAACTACGAGCAGTACTTC. The chain carries TRBV30 and TRBJ2-7; D might be TRBD2 (6 bases). Germline assignment: CDR1 GTSNPN and CDR2 SVGIG (reference sequence). V was cut by 5 bases and J by 3 bases, with 17 bases left in between. CDR3 length: 14 amino acids.

The CDR3 DNA is TGTGCCAGCAGCTTCCTAACAGGGTATAGCACTGAAGCTTTCTTT. This encodes CASSFLTGYSTEAFF. The chain recombines TRBV7-2 with TRBJ1-1, with a tentative D call TRBD1 (6 bases). CDR1 SGHTA and CDR2 FQGNSA come from the germline V gene. Trimming shortened V by 3 bases and J by 4 bases, and 15 bases separated the two germline ends. CDR3 length: 15 amino acids. The full variable domain, rest sourced from reference TRBV7-2 and TRBJ1-1, is GAGVSQSPSNKVTEKGKDVELRCDPISGHTALYWYRQSLGQGLEFLIYFQGNSAPDKSGLPSDRFSAERTGGSVSTLTIQRTQQEDSAVYLCASSFLTGYSTEAFFGQGTRLTVV.

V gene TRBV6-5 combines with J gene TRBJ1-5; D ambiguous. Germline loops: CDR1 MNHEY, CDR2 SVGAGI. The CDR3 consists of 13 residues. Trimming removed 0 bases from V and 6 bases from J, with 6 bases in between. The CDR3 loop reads CASSYSDSQPQHF. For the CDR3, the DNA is TGTGCCAGCAGTTACTCAGATAGTCAGCCCCAGCATTTT.

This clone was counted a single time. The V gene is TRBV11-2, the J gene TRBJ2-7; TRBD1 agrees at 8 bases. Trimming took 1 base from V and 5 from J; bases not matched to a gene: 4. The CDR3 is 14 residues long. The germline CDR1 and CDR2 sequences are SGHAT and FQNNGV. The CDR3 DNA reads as TGTGCCAGCAGCTTAGGGACAGGGTGGGACGAGCAGTACTTC. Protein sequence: CASSLGTGWDEQYF.

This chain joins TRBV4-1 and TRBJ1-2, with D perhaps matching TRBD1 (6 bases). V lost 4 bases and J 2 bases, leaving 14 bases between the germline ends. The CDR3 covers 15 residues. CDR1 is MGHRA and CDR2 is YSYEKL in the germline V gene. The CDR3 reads CASSPLGTLNYGYTF. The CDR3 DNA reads TGCGCCAGCAGCCCACTCGGGACACTAAACTATGGCTACACCTTC.

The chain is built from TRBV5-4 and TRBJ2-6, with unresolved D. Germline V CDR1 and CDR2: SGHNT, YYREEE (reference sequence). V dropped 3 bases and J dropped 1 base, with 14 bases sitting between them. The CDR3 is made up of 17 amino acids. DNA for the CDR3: TGTGCCAGCAGCTCCCTCATTCAGTTGTCTGGGGCCAACGTCCTGACTTTC. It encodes CASSSLIQLSGANVLTF.

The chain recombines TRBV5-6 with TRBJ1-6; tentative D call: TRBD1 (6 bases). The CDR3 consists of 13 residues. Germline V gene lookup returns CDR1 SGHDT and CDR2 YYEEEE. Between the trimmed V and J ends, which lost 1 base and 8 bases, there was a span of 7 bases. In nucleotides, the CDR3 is TGTGCCAGCAGCTTGCCAGGGGATTCACCCCTCCACTTT. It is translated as CASSLPGDSPLHF.